Each of the 14 T cell receptor beta chains below was sequenced from the same sample in a study of blood T cell repertoires in COVID-19. Data came from immunoSEQ multiplex PCR; TCRdb stores just in-frame clones and leaves some out. The sample consists of about 87,000 clones, approximately 75% of them appearing once. Sequenced sample: peripheral blood. Every receptor here comes from a woman aged 50 to 65 with acute or convalescent COVID-19.

This clone was seen just once. The chain combines TRBV19 with TRBJ1-2; no clear D gene. The CDR3 covers 12 residues. Trimming took 4 bases from V and 7 from J, leaving 10 bases between them. Germline loops: CDR1 LNHDA, CDR2 SQIVND (reference sequence). CDR3: CASSNLGAGYTF. The CDR3 DNA is TGTGCCAGTAGTAATTTAGGAGCTGGCTACACCTTC. The full variable domain, with the rest looked up from reference TRBV19 and TRBJ1-2, is DGGITQSPKYLFRKEGQNVTLSCEQNLNHDAMYWYRQDPGQGLRLIYYSQIVNDFQKGDIAEGYSVSREKKESFPLTVTSAQKNPTAFYLCASSNLGAGYTFGSGTRLTVV.

A single count supports this clone. The chain uses TRBV2 and TRBJ1-6; TRBD1 is a possible D gene (6 bases). Germline V lookup: CDR1 SNHLY, CDR2 FYNNEI. Trimming pared 7 bases from V and 6 bases from J, leaving 10 bases between. The CDR3 spans 13 residues. The CDR3 loop reads CASTQGLNSPLHF. DNA for the CDR3: TGTGCCAGCACGCAGGGGCTTAATTCACCCCTCCACTTT.

This clone was found many times. The V gene is TRBV9, the J gene TRBJ2-2; D ambiguous. The germline V gene has CDR1 SGDLS and CDR2 YYNGEE. CDR3 length equals 13 residues. V gave up 0 bases and J gave up 5 bases, with 5 bases separating them. The CDR3 loop is CASSVDGTGELFF. The CDR3 nucleotides are TGTGCCAGCAGCGTAGACGGGACCGGGGAGCTGTTTTTT. Full variable domain (missing parts from reference TRBV9 and TRBJ2-2): DSGVTQTPKHLITATGQRVTLRCSPRSGDLSVYWYQQSLDQGLQFLIQYYNGEERAKGNILERFSAQQFPDLHSELNLSSLELGDSALYFCASSVDGTGELFFGEGSRLTVL.

CDR3 bases: TGCGCCAGCAGCCTCGGACTGACAGATACGCAGTATTTT. This encodes CASSLGLTDTQYF. V and J are TRBV4-3 and TRBJ2-3, with a tentative D call TRBD2 (5 bases). Trimming cost V 4 bases and J 3 bases, with 8 bases left between them. Germline CDR1 is LGHNA and CDR2 is YSLEER. The CDR3 spans 13 residues.

The table lists this clone with a count of one. The chain carries TRBV5-6 and TRBJ1-5; tentatively, D is TRBD1 (5 bases). V lost 4 bases and J 7 bases, leaving 12 bases between the germline ends. Germline lookup yields CDR1 SGHDT and CDR2 YYEEEE. This CDR3 comprises 13 residues. CDR3 sequence: CASSLGGGQPQHF. The DNA of the CDR3 is TGTGCCAGCAGCCTCGGGGGGGGGCAGCCCCAGCATTTT. The full variable domain, completed using reference TRBV5-6 and TRBJ1-5, is DAGVTQSPTHLIKTRGQQVTLRCSPKSGHDTVSWYQQALGQGPQFIFQYYEEEERQRGNFPDRFSGHQFPNYSSELNVNALLLGDSALYLCASSLGGGQPQHFGDGTRLSIL.

The rearrangement links TRBV2 to TRBJ1-2, with TRBD1 matching 7 bases. The junction had 8 bases not matched to a gene; V was cut back by 0 bases and J by 7 bases. Germline CDR1 SNHLY, CDR2 FYNNEI. The CDR3 length is 15 residues. CDR3 sequence: CASSEARTGGTGYTF. CDR3 DNA: TGTGCCAGCAGTGAAGCCCGGACAGGAGGGACTGGCTACACCTTC.

The chain combines TRBV19 with TRBJ1-3, with 7 bases aligning to TRBD1. Trimming removed 6 bases from V and 1 base from J; junction bases left unmatched: 12. The CDR3 extends over 17 amino acids. The germline gives CDR1 LNHDA, CDR2 SQIVND (reference sequence). This CDR3 is CASSRDDRVSSGNTIYF. CDR3 DNA sequence: TGTGCCAGTAGCCGAGACGACAGGGTATCGTCTGGAAACACCATATATTTT.

J is TRBJ2-3 and V is TRBV24-1, with 10 bases fitting TRBD1. Germline values: CDR1 KGHDR, CDR2 SFDVKD. The J segment lost 6 bases and the V segment lost 4 bases, leaving 12 bases of the junction unmatched. This CDR3 has 17 amino acids. This chain's CDR3 is CATSDPDPGQGLDTQYF. In DNA, the CDR3 is TGTGCCACCAGTGACCCCGATCCGGGACAGGGGCTGGATACGCAGTATTTT.

V gene TRBV28 combines with J gene TRBJ2-7; a possible D gene is TRBD1 (6 bases). The germline V gene encodes CDR1 MDHEN and CDR2 SYDVKM. The CDR3 spans 14 residues. Deletions cut 6 bases from V and 6 bases from J, with 18 bases between. In DNA, the CDR3 is TGTGCCAGCAGCCCCGGACAGTTGGGGGCCGAGCAGTACTTC. Amino acids: CASSPGQLGAEQYF.

In this sample, this clone turned up a few times. The gene calls are TRBV18 and TRBJ2-1, with 8 nucleotides matching TRBD2. From germline, CDR1 is KGHSH and CDR2 LQKENI. CDR3 length: 17 amino acids. V dropped 0 bases and J dropped 9; count of bases not matched to a gene: 13. This chain's CDR3 is CASSPPSVSGGPSEQFF. The CDR3 DNA reads as TGTGCCAGCTCACCACCTTCGGTAAGCGGGGGACCATCTGAGCAGTTCTTC.

The gene calls are TRBV5-1 and TRBJ1-1; a weak D match, TRBD1 (6 bases). This CDR3 has 13 amino acids. Germline lookup yields CDR1 SGHRS and CDR2 YFSETQ. Trimming cost V 3 bases and J 10 bases, with 16 bases left between them. The CDR3 reads CASSSGTGTIAFF. The CDR3 DNA reads as TGCGCCAGCAGCTCTGGAACAGGGACGATAGCTTTCTTT.

The J gene is TRBJ1-5, the V gene TRBV6-5; TRBD1 might be the D (6 bases). V was shortened by 6 bases and J by 6 bases, with 9 bases between the two germline ends. The CDR3 contains 12 residues. Per germline, CDR1 MNHEY and CDR2 SVGAGI. CDR3 residues: CASRGAGQPQHF. The DNA for the CDR3 is TGTGCCAGCAGGGGGGCCGGTCAGCCCCAGCATTTT.

The gene calls are TRBV28 and TRBJ2-7, with D tentatively TRBD1 (5 bases). The CDR3 is 13 amino acids. Deletions cut 3 bases from V and 3 bases from J, with 9 bases between. Per the germline V gene, CDR1 is MDHEN and CDR2 is SYDVKM. Written as DNA, the CDR3 is TGTGCCAGCAGTTTCGAACAGGACTACGAGCAGTACTTC. It yields the protein CASSFEQDYEQYF.

The J gene is TRBJ2-5, the V gene TRBV3-1 (or the pseudogene TRBV3-2); 11 nucleotides line up with TRBD2. V was clipped by 4 bases and J by 4 bases; unmatched bases: 11. Germline values: CDR1 LGHDT, CDR2 YNNKEL (reference sequence). The CDR3 extends over 17 amino acids. The CDR3 loop is CASSPRGSGGARETQYF. Here the CDR3 DNA reads TGTGCCAGCAGCCCAAGGGGTAGCGGGGGGGCTAGAGAGACCCAGTACTTC.